This paragraph covers one T cell receptor beta chain sequence. The target antigen is unknown. The table came from immunoSEQ multiplex PCR; TCRdb's copy has only in-frame clones and leaves some out. The sample has more than 45,000 clones; roughly 90% are singletons. The sample originates from a study of T cells in localized non-small cell lung cancer. Whole-study results and caveats: Analysis by sequencing included only one tumor region, so heterogeneity remains possible. The appearance of a median roughly 53 of the top 100 tumor clones was seen in adjacent lung. Among blood samples, higher T cell density accompanied longer overall survival.

With V trimmed by 7 bases and J by 8 bases, 11 bases remained unmatched. Germline V gene sequence: CDR1 SGHNT, CDR2 YYREEE (reference sequence). The CDR3 totals 14 residues. The starting material was peripheral blood, obtained before any cancer treatment. The V call is TRBV5-4, the J call TRBJ2-1; 8 bases are shared with TRBD1. This TCR was sampled from a male donor older than 55 with stage III squamous cell lung carcinoma. CDR3 in amino acids: CASGSSGQGYEQFF. The CDR3 bases are TGTGCCAGCGGCTCGAGTGGACAGGGCTATGAGCAGTTCTTC. Based on the CDR3 plus reference TRBV5-4 and TRBJ2-1, the full variable domain is ETGVTQSPTHLIKTRGQQVTLRCSSQSGHNTVSWYQQALGQGPQFIFQYYREEENGRGNFPPRFSGLQFPNYSSELNVNALELDDSALYLCASGSSGQGYEQFFGPGTRLTVL.